Detailed here is one T cell receptor (beta chain). This entry comes from a study of blood T cell repertoires in COVID-19. Across the whole study: Samples representing acute and convalescent COVID-19 were sourced from the United States, Italy and Spain. PBMCs, B-cell-depleted T cells, or T cells provided the cDNA or gDNA that made up the material.

CDR3 length: 17 amino acids. The ends were cut back, 1 base at V and 8 bases at J, with 18 bases in the middle. Germline V gives CDR1 SGHTA, CDR2 FQGNSA. In the authors' workflow: Scientists estimated how many nucleated cells there were by amplifying reference gene primers. Using immunoSEQ multiplex PCR, the repertoire was profiled, and TCRdb retains in-frame clones only, with some absent. The V and J calls and clone size come from that table; D and trimming were worked out from the DNA. The table shows 55,000 to 65,000 clones, with approximately 91% occurring only once. This TCR was recovered from a human donor in a cohort sampled during active COVID-19. Sequencing was carried out using peripheral blood. V gene TRBV7-2 combines with J gene TRBJ1-6; D is uncertain. CDR3 DNA sequence: TGTGCCAGCAGCTTAGAAGCCCTCTCGGCGGCTCATTCACCCCTCCACTTT. Encoded protein: CASSLEALSAAHSPLHF. Supplemented by reference TRBV7-2 and TRBJ1-6, the full variable domain reads GAGVSQSPSNKVTEKGKDVELRCDPISGHTALYWYRQSLGQGLEFLIYFQGNSAPDKSGLPSDRFSAERTGGSVSTLTIQRTQQEDSAVYLCASSLEALSAAHSPLHFGNGTRLTVT.